One and the same sample provided the 4 T cell receptor beta chains below, sequenced in a study of beta chain features in type 1 diabetes. For these TCRs, the target antigens are not known. The investigators reverse transcribed all of the isolated RNA, so they sequenced expressed TCRB transcripts. TCRdb's table, derived via immunoSEQ multiplex PCR, lists solely in-frame clones and lacks some. The sample records about 240,000 clones, approximately 13% being singletons. Study results and caveats: Among all four CD4+ subsets, Type 1 diabetes patients had TCRB CDR3s that were moderately but significantly shorter.

Material for sequencing was naive CD4+ T cells from blood. These receptors came from a man aged 25 to 45 with type 1 diabetes.

In its sample, this clone was seen a few times. The chain employs TRBV5-1 and TRBJ2-3; 8 nucleotides match TRBD1. This CDR3 has 15 amino acids. Trimming removed 4 bases from V and 0 bases from J; junction bases left unmatched: 4. Germline V gene sequence: CDR1 SGHRS, CDR2 YFSETQ. CDR3: CASSRGQGSTDTQYF. The CDR3 DNA sequence: TGCGCCAGCAGCCGCGGACAGGGTAGCACAGATACGCAGTATTTT.

The chain combines TRBV15 with TRBJ2-1; 7 positions match TRBD1. Germline V gene data show CDR1 as LNHNV and CDR2 as YYDKDF (reference sequence). The CDR3 is 16 residues long. Trimming cost V 3 bases and J 9 bases; bases outside gene matches: 14. Here the CDR3 reads CATSRSTGANAGEQFF. The CDR3 DNA is TGTGCCACCAGCAGGTCCACAGGGGCCAATGCTGGTGAGCAGTTCTTC.

This clone came up a few times. V is TRBV29-1 and J is TRBJ2-3; D is perhaps TRBD1 (5 bases). Germline CDR1 and CDR2: SQVTM and ANQGSEA. V lost 7 bases and J 0 bases, leaving 14 bases between the germline ends. This CDR3 has 14 residues. In DNA form, the CDR3 reads TGCAGCGCAGCCCTTGGGGCTAGCACAGATACGCAGTATTTT. Translation gives CSAALGASTDTQYF.

The chain recombines TRBV6-5 with TRBJ1-2; D not resolved. The germline V gene has CDR1 MNHEY and CDR2 SVGAGI. This CDR3 is built from 12 residues. Trimming shortened V by 6 bases and J by 5 bases, and 10 bases separated the two germline ends. The CDR3 region has the DNA TGTGCCAGCAGCCCCTTCGGGTATGGCTACACCTTC. Translated, it gives CASSPFGYGYTF.